This TCR beta chain was sequenced for a study of blood T cell repertoires in COVID-19. Overall study context: Samples of COVID-19 (acute and convalescent) were obtained from the United States, Italy and Spain. Sample material is recorded as cDNA or gDNA derived from T cells, B-cell-depleted T cells, or PBMCs.

CDR3 size: 14 residues. V lost 6 bases to trimming and J lost 0 bases, with 9 bases between them. The V gene's germline CDR1 is SGHDN and CDR2 FVKESK. In the authors' workflow: It was from reference gene primer amplification that nucleated cell counts were estimated. Profiling relied on immunoSEQ multiplex PCR, and the TCRdb table lists in-frame clones only, not all of them. V and J calls and clone size are those listed in that table; D and trimming were worked out from the DNA. The data contain about 40,000 clones, about 79% of them seen just once; the ten biggest clones take up more than 20%. The specimen sequenced was peripheral blood. This receptor was identified in a human donor with acute or convalescent COVID-19. The donor label of this sample is uncertain. The chain couples TRBV14 to TRBJ1-3; D is undetermined. The CDR3 DNA sequence: TGTGCCAGCAGAAAGACTAGCTCTGGAAACACCATATATTTT. Amino acid sequence: CASRKTSSGNTIYF. Full variable domain (outside the CDR3, taken from reference TRBV14 and TRBJ1-3): EAGVTQFPSHSVIEKGQTVTLRCDPISGHDNLYWYRRVMGKEIKFLLHFVKESKQDESGMPNNRFLAERTGGTYSTLKVQPAELEDSGVYFCASRKTSSGNTIYFGEGSWLTVV.